Sequencing of this T cell receptor beta chain was carried out in a study of blood T cell repertoires in COVID-19. Overall study: Spain, Italy and the United States supplied samples that represented acute and convalescent COVID-19. In each case, the material was cDNA or gDNA derived from T cells, B-cell-depleted T cells, or PBMCs.

The CDR3 loop spans 13 amino acids. V gave up 7 bases and J gave up 3 bases, with 12 bases separating them. Germline V gene data show CDR1 as SQVTM and CDR2 as ANQGSEA. As processed by the authors: Nucleated cell number was recorded as an estimate derived from reference gene primer amplification. Produced via immunoSEQ multiplex PCR; TCRdb's table is partial and in-frame only. The DNA gave D and trimming, while V, J and clone size come from that table. The sample comprises roughly 88,000 clones, around 90% of which are singletons, and 3.9% rests with the top ten. This clone was seen just once. The chain is built from TRBV29-1 and TRBJ2-2, with D tentatively TRBD2 (5 bases). The sample consisted of peripheral blood. The receptor's source is a woman between 45 and 65 years old in a cohort sampled during active COVID-19. The CDR3 nucleotides are TGCAGCGCCTCCTGGGGAGACACCGGGGAGCTGTTTTTT. It is translated as CSASWGDTGELFF.